This TCR beta chain was sequenced for a study of T cell changes during pregnancy in multiple sclerosis. Method: immunoSEQ multiplex PCR; TCRdb's copy keeps in-frame clones and lacks some. The data hold tens of thousands of clones, with around nine tenths observed a single time. The receptor comes from a female donor with multiple sclerosis, enrolled in a pregnancy study. Sequenced here: CD4+ T cells from peripheral blood mononuclear cells, sampled before pregnancy.

CDR3 coding DNA: TGTGCCAGTAGTCCCCTAGCGGGGGGGCCTGGAGATACGCAGTATTTT. Its protein is CASSPLAGGPGDTQYF. The chain joins TRBV19 to TRBJ2-3; 12 bases agree with TRBD2. This CDR3 region has 16 residues. CDR1 LNHDA and CDR2 SQIVND come from the germline V gene (reference sequence). Unmatched junction bases numbered 8, after V lost 5 bases and J lost 5 bases.